This TCR beta chain was sequenced in a study of beta chain features in type 1 diabetes. Study-level information: Age and gender were similar between patients and healthy donors, as were cell yields. Points from the study as a whole: TCRB repertoires of naive, central memory and Treg cells appeared more similar among patients than among healthy donors. TCRB CDR3 length was moderately but significantly reduced in all four CD4+ subsets of Type 1 diabetes patients.

This clone was counted a few times. Its antigen is not known. Reverse transcribing all isolated RNA meant expressed TCRB transcripts were sequenced. The method was immunoSEQ multiplex PCR; TCRdb's version includes in-frame clones alone and lacks a portion of them. The table has around 650,000 clones, around 12% seen once. The CDR3 runs 14 residues. Trimming took 3 bases from V and 2 from J, leaving 11 bases between them. The germline gives CDR1 SGHNT, CDR2 YYREEE (reference sequence). The rearrangement links TRBV5-4 to TRBJ1-2, with unresolved D. Sequenced material: naive CD4+ T cells from blood. The sequence was collected from a man under 40 with type 1 diabetes. CDR3 in DNA: TGTGCCAGCAGCTCTGATCTGGGGAACTATGGCTACACCTTC. Its protein is CASSSDLGNYGYTF.